What follows are 27 T cell receptor beta chains derived from one specimen sequenced in a study of T-cell reconstitution after alpha-beta-depleted transplantation in children (dated by TCRdb to the mid-2010s). The treatment or condition label, read with the paper, signifies: allogeneic hematopoietic cell transplantation with graft depleted of TCRalphabeta T cells and CD19 B cells. Library method: PCR. The run used an Illumina HiSeq 2500. TCR library preparation used molecular barcoding, with unique molecular identifiers applied to normalize quantification of the TCRbeta repertoire. TCRdb took the public reads, trimmed them with fastp at Q25, ran MiXCR for clone calling and kept in-frame beta chains. Each entry is one CDR3 protein sequence, shown with its most common DNA and genes. This sample is represented by a few hundred thousand distinct CDR3 sequences; 27% of them were singletons. The ten largest account for about a third of the sample.

Sequencing was performed on PBMCs, taken before TCRalphabeta/CD19-depleted stem cell transplant. These receptor sequences come from a boy under three years old with Wiskott-Aldrich syndrome, due to receive a stem cell transplant.

This clonotype occurred a few times. The CDR3 DNA follows: TGCAGCGGGACAGGGGGTGTAGGGTACGAGCAGTACTTC. This gives the protein CSGTGGVGYEQYF. The genes are TRBV29-1 and TRBJ2-7; 10 bases are shared with TRBD1. The ends lost 7 bases at V and 4 bases at J; junction bases unmatched: 7. Germline V lookup: CDR1 SQVTM, CDR2 ANQGSEA. The CDR3 loop spans 13 amino acids.

This chain uses TRBV7-9 with TRBJ1-1; D may be TRBD1 (6 bases). V shed 1 base and J shed 3 bases, with 9 bases lying between them. In germline, CDR1 is SEHNR, CDR2 FQNEAQ (reference sequence). The CDR3 is made up of 14 amino acids. CDR3 sequence (DNA): TGTGCCAGCAGCTTAGACAGGGCGGACACTGAAGCTTTCTTT. Protein sequence: CASSLDRADTEAFF.

The CDR3 loop reads CAWSTGLYEQYF. CDR3 sequence (DNA): TGTGCCTGGAGTACAGGACTCTACGAGCAGTACTTC. The rearrangement links TRBV30 to TRBJ2-7; D is tentatively TRBD1 or TRBD2 (5 bases each). This CDR3 is built from 12 residues. Trimming left V 2 bases short and J 3 bases short, with 8 bases between. Germline-derived CDR1 and CDR2 are GTSNPN and SVGIG (reference sequence). Drawing the rest from reference TRBV30 and TRBJ2-7, the complete variable domain is SQTIHQWPATLVQPVGSPLSLECTVEGTSNPNLYWYRQAAGRGLQLLFYSVGIGQISSEVPQNLSASRPQDRQFILSSKKLLLSDSGFYLCAWSTGLYEQYFGPGTRLTVT.

This clonotype has more than one count but fewer than ten. This chain connects TRBV5-1 to TRBJ2-2, with 8 bases aligning to TRBD2. The V gene's germline CDR1 is SGHRS and CDR2 YFSETQ. The CDR3 contains 18 residues. V shed 2 bases, J shed 6 bases, and the junction held 15 bases outside the gene matches. This CDR3 is CASSFPRSASGLSGELFF. The CDR3 DNA follows: TGCGCCAGCAGCTTTCCTAGATCGGCTAGCGGGCTCTCCGGGGAGCTGTTTTTT.

A few counts support this clonotype. The rearrangement uses TRBV4-1 and TRBJ1-6; no reliable D call. The CDR3 is made up of 22 amino acids. The germline V gene has CDR1 MGHRA and CDR2 YSYEKL. The V end lost 0 bases, the J end lost 1 base, and 25 bases lay between the germline ends. In DNA form, the CDR3 reads TGCGCCAGCAGCCAAGATCGGTACATACGTCCTGTGGGTGGATCCTATAATTCACCCCTCCACTTT. As protein: CASSQDRYIRPVGGSYNSPLHF.

The chain joins TRBV28 to TRBJ2-1; possibly TRBD2 for D (5 bases). Germline assignment: CDR1 MDHEN and CDR2 SYDVKM. V lost 6 bases and J lost 10, with 13 bases in between. CDR3 length: 12 residues. CDR3 nucleotides: TGTGCCAGCAGCTTCTCGCGACTAGAGCAGTTCTTC. Amino acids: CASSFSRLEQFF.

The V and J genes are TRBV2 and TRBJ2-7; 7 positions match TRBD1. Unmatched junction bases numbered 9, after V lost 7 bases and J lost 0 bases. Germline V lookup: CDR1 SNHLY, CDR2 FYNNEI. This CDR3 is 15 amino acids long. The CDR3 spells CASKVDGQDSYEQYF. The CDR3 DNA follows: TGTGCCAGCAAAGTTGATGGACAGGACTCCTACGAGCAGTACTTC.

The table lists this clonotype with a few counts. The rearrangement uses TRBV7-3 and TRBJ2-1, with no clear D. Per germline, CDR1 SGHTA and CDR2 FQGTGA. The V and J ends lost 1 base and 10 bases respectively, with 11 bases between them. The length of the CDR3 is 13 residues. In nucleotides, the CDR3 is TGTGCCAGCAGCTTAAACATAGGTGGGGAGCAGTTCTTC. It encodes CASSLNIGGEQFF.

This clonotype was observed a few times. The V gene is TRBV5-1, the J gene TRBJ1-3; TRBD1 matches 10 bases. This CDR3 region has 16 residues. Germline assignment: CDR1 SGHRS and CDR2 YFSETQ. V shed 2 bases, J shed 2 bases, and the junction held 4 bases outside the gene matches. In nucleotides, the CDR3 is TGCGCCAGCAGCTTTACCGGGACAGGGGCTGGAAACACCATATATTTT. This sequence encodes CASSFTGTGAGNTIYF.

This chain uses TRBV20-1 with TRBJ2-1; 8 nucleotides agree with TRBD2. Germline V gene lookup returns CDR1 DFQATT and CDR2 SNEGSKA (reference sequence). The CDR3 runs 13 residues. Trimming took 0 bases from V and 8 from J; bases not matched to a gene: 3. CDR3 bases: TGCAGTGCTAGAGATTTCGGGAGGGATGAGCAGTTCTTC. The encoded protein is CSARDFGRDEQFF.

There are a few counts of this clonotype. The V call is TRBV5-4, the J call TRBJ1-3; D may be TRBD1 (5 bases). The CDR3 length is 19 residues. Per the germline V gene, CDR1 is SGHNT and CDR2 is YYREEE (reference sequence). V dropped 2 bases and J dropped 4 bases, with 25 bases sitting between them. As DNA, the CDR3 is TGTGCCAGCAGCTTTGGGGGTCAGACCGGGTCGGGGCCCGGAAACACCATATATTTT. As protein: CASSFGGQTGSGPGNTIYF. The variable domain in full, with the rest retrieved from reference TRBV5-4 and TRBJ1-3, is ETGVTQSPTHLIKTRGQQVTLRCSSQSGHNTVSWYQQALGQGPQFIFQYYREEENGRGNFPPRFSGLQFPNYSSELNVNALELDDSALYLCASSFGGQTGSGPGNTIYFGEGSWLTVV.

This clonotype was seen a few times. The chain has TRBV5-6 and TRBJ2-4, with D possibly matching TRBD1 (6 bases). The germline V and J ends were trimmed by 1 base and 1 base, with 6 bases remaining between them. The CDR3 spans 14 residues. CDR1 and CDR2 (germline): SGHDT, YYEEEE. The CDR3 DNA follows: TGTGCCAGCAGCTTGCAGGGGGCCAAAAACATTCAGTACTTC. Its protein is CASSLQGAKNIQYF.

The chain has TRBV12-3 or TRBV12-4 and TRBJ2-1; D is possibly TRBD1 (6 bases). V was cut by 6 bases and J by 7 bases, with 13 bases left in between. The CDR3 length is 13 residues. In nucleotides, the CDR3 is TGTGCCAGCAGGCTTACAGGGCTAAATGAGCAGTTCTTC. Translation: CASRLTGLNEQFF.

In this sample, this clonotype turned up a few times. V gene TRBV12-3 or TRBV12-4 combines with J gene TRBJ1-2, with 12 bases lining up with TRBD1. The CDR3 is 14 residues long. The trim removed 7 bases at V and 7 bases at J, leaving 7 bases unmatched. CDR3 loop: CASTRDRGRGGYTF. CDR3 in DNA: TGTGCCAGCACCAGGGACAGGGGGCGAGGTGGCTACACCTTC.

The sample holds a few counts of this clonotype. This chain joins TRBV5-5 and TRBJ2-2; unclear D gene. CDR1 is SGHKS and CDR2 is YYEKEE in the germline V gene (reference sequence). The V gene lost 1 base and the J gene lost 5 bases, with 15 bases spanning the gap. The CDR3 extends over 16 amino acids. The CDR3 DNA reads TGTGCCAGCAGCTTGATGCGGAGCTCCCTGACCGGGGAGCTGTTTTTT. It encodes CASSLMRSSLTGELFF.

This clonotype appeared a few times. This rearrangement joins TRBV20-1 to TRBJ2-1; D is unresolved. V lost 1 base and J 5 bases, leaving 6 bases between the germline ends. Germline V gene lookup returns CDR1 DFQATT and CDR2 SNEGSKA (reference sequence). The CDR3 has 12 amino acids. CDR3 residues: CSARAPDNEQFF. As DNA, the CDR3 is TGCAGTGCTAGAGCCCCGGACAATGAGCAGTTCTTC.

The chain links TRBV29-1 to TRBJ2-7; 8 bases match TRBD1. CDR1 is SQVTM, CDR2 ANQGSEA, per germline. The CDR3 contains 14 residues. V was pared by 3 bases and J by 3 bases, with 7 bases of the junction left unmatched. This chain's CDR3 is CSVDDSGQGYEQYF. CDR3 DNA: TGCAGCGTTGATGACTCAGGACAGGGCTACGAGCAGTACTTC.

In the case of this clonotype: An end of the junction differs from the germline gene, which may be a read error. The chain carries TRBV20-1 and TRBJ2-7, with 10 positions matching TRBD1. The CDR3 is made up of 15 amino acids. Germline lookup yields CDR1 DFQATT and CDR2 SNEGSKA (reference sequence). The CDR3 DNA reads TGCACTGCTGCCCCGGTCCGGGACAGGGGTTACGAGCAGTACTTC. It translates to CTAAPVRDRGYEQYF.

This clonotype has a handful of counts. The CDR3 DNA reads as TGCGCCAGCAGCCGCGGGGACAGGGATGGTGACATTCAGTACTTC. Protein sequence: CASSRGDRDGDIQYF. The rearrangement uses TRBV5-1 and TRBJ2-4; 9 nucleotides match TRBD1. Germline CDR1 is SGHRS and CDR2 is YFSETQ. The CDR3 has 15 residues. Trimming took 4 bases from V and 8 from J; bases not matched to a gene: 10.

The rearrangement links TRBV19 to TRBJ2-5, with TRBD1 identical over 7 bases. The CDR3 has 15 amino acids. With V trimmed by 5 bases and J by 5 bases, 11 bases remained unmatched. From germline, CDR1 is LNHDA and CDR2 SQIVND (reference sequence). The chain's CDR3 is CASSPTGADRETQYF. In DNA, the CDR3 is TGTGCCAGTAGTCCAACAGGGGCGGACAGGGAGACCCAGTACTTC.

This clonotype was counted between two and nine times. The chain is built from TRBV2 and TRBJ2-5; D may be TRBD1 (6 bases). V was shortened by 6 bases and J by 0 bases, with 14 bases between the two germline ends. Looked up from germline, CDR1 is SNHLY and CDR2 is FYNNEI. The length of the CDR3 is 15 residues. Written as DNA, the CDR3 is TGTGCCAGCAGGGGGGCAGGCGTTAACCAAGAGACCCAGTACTTC. This codes for CASRGAGVNQETQYF.

The V call is TRBV5-1, the J call TRBJ2-1, with 10 bases that match TRBD2. CDR3 length equals 15 residues. Germline lookup yields CDR1 SGHRS and CDR2 YFSETQ. V was pared by 0 bases and J by 9 bases, with 6 bases of the junction left unmatched. The CDR3: CASSLEASGSREQFF. The CDR3 DNA reads as TGCGCCAGCAGCTTGGAGGCTAGCGGGAGTCGTGAGCAGTTCTTC.

The chain has TRBV20-1 and TRBJ2-5; the D gene is possibly TRBD1 (5 bases). Per germline, CDR1 DFQATT and CDR2 SNEGSKA (reference sequence). Trimming took 2 bases from V and 7 from J, leaving 11 bases between them. The CDR3 totals 12 residues. The CDR3 DNA reads TGCAGTGCTAGAACAGCTAGGGGGACCCAGTACTTC. This gives the protein CSARTARGTQYF.

This clonotype has more than one count but fewer than ten. This rearrangement joins TRBV5-5 to TRBJ2-1; D unresolved. Deletions cut 0 bases from V and 0 bases from J, with 7 bases between. The length of the CDR3 is 15 residues. Per germline, CDR1 SGHKS and CDR2 YYEKEE (reference sequence). The CDR3 nucleotides read TGTGCCAGCAGCTTGGAACTACCCTCCTACAATGAGCAGTTCTTC. Translation: CASSLELPSYNEQFF.

The chain carries TRBV6-1 and TRBJ2-3, with 7 bases matching TRBD2. Germline V CDR1 and CDR2: MNHNS, SASEGT. The length of the CDR3 is 16 residues. V was clipped by 6 bases and J by 3 bases; unmatched bases: 12. CDR3 sequence: CASRPFGRSVTDTQYF. CDR3 sequence (DNA): TGTGCCAGCAGGCCCTTCGGGAGGTCGGTGACAGATACGCAGTATTTT.

The chain employs TRBV5-1 and TRBJ2-3; perhaps TRBD1 as D (5 bases). The CDR3 length is 12 residues. CDR1 and CDR2 from the germline V gene are SGHRS and YFSETQ. V lost 8 bases, J lost 5 bases, and 12 bases lay in between. CDR3 nucleotides: TGCGCCAGGACCTGGGGCCGAGATACGCAGTATTTT. This gives the protein CARTWGRDTQYF.

As concerns this clonotype: Because it lacks the conserved phenylalanine or tryptophan at the end, this CDR3 is likely a read error. V is TRBV20-1 and J is TRBJ2-1; no definite D call. Germline V CDR1 and CDR2: DFQATT, SNEGSKA (reference sequence). Trimming left V 6 bases short and J 2 bases short, with 8 bases between. This CDR3 spans 12 amino acids. This chain's CDR3 is CSATSAYNEQFS. CDR3 nucleotide sequence: TGCAGTGCCACTTCCGCCTACAATGAGCAGTTCTCC.